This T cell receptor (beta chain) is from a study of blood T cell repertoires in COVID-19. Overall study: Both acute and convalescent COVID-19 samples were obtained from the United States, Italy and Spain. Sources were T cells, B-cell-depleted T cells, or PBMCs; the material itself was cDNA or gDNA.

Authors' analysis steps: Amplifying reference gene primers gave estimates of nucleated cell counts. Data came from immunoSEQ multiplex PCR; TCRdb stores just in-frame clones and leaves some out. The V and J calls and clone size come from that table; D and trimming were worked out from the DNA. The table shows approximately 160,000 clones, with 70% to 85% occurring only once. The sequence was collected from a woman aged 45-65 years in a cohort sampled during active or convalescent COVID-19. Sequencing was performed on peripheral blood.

CDR3 loop: CSVPDSPYGYTF. In DNA form, the CDR3 reads TGCAGCGTGCCTGACAGCCCATATGGCTACACCTTC. The chain couples TRBV29-1 to TRBJ1-2; D may be TRBD1 (5 bases). The germline V gene has CDR1 SQVTM and CDR2 ANQGSEA. The CDR3 spans 12 residues. Trimming cost V 6 bases and J 5 bases, with 13 bases left between them.